This TCR beta chain was recorded in a study of neurological immune-mediated disorders. Study results and limitations: Private repertoires in all groups were suggested, as expanded clones shared no CDR3 amino acid sequences across subjects.

Germline values: CDR1 SNHLY, CDR2 FYNNEI. After removal of 10 bases from V and 2 bases from J, the junction contained 6 bases not matched to a gene. This CDR3 contains 14 residues. The cDNA came from 5'RACE, which used 10-nucleotide random UMIs. From 15-18 subjects, over 180 million TCR-beta sequences were obtained in each sequencing run. TCRdb called the 5' RACE reads again in MiXCR, with one record for every CDR3 protein. Of around 33,000 distinct CDR3 sequences in the sample, around 21% were seen once. Ten or more counts support this clonotype. Its antigen is unidentified. This chain links TRBV2 with TRBJ2-2, with 8 nucleotides matching TRBD2. The clonotype comes from a man aged 45-65 years with HTLV-1-associated myelopathy (HAM/TSP). The sample taken for sequencing was CD4+ T cells from blood. The CDR3 reads CAIQTSGNTGELFF. DNA for the CDR3: TGTGCCATCCAAACTAGCGGCAACACCGGGGAGCTGTTTTTT.